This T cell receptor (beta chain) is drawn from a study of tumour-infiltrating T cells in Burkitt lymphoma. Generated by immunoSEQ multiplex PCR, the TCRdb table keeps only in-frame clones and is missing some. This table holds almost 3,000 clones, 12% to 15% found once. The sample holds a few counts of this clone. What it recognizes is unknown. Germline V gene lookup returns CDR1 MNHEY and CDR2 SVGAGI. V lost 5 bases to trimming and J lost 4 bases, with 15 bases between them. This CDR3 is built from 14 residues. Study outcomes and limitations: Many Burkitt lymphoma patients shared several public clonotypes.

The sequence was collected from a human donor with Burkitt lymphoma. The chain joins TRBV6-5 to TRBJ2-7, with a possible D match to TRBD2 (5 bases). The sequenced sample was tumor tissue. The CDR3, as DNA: TGTGCCAGCAGTCCCGAAAACGGGAAGTACGAGCAGTACTTC. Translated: CASSPENGKYEQYF.